These 15 T cell receptor beta chains came from one sample sequenced in a study of PD-1 blockade in classical Hodgkin lymphoma. The assay was immunoSEQ multiplex PCR, and TCRdb's table has in-frame clones only and misses some. The sample consists of about 20,000 clones, about 93% of them appearing once. Time point defined: newly diagnosed, previously untreated cHL patient sample. Sequenced sample: peripheral blood mononuclear cells (PBMCs). The receptors stem from a human donor with classical Hodgkin lymphoma.

The J gene is TRBJ2-1, the V gene TRBV11-2; D not certain. This CDR3 region has 13 residues. V lost 3 bases and J lost 5, with 8 bases in between. Germline V gene sequence: CDR1 SGHAT, CDR2 FQNNGV. The CDR3 protein is CASSFGVNNEQFF. In nucleotides, the CDR3 is TGTGCCAGCAGCTTTGGAGTGAACAATGAGCAGTTCTTC. The whole variable domain, remainder taken from reference TRBV11-2 and TRBJ2-1, is EAGVAQSPRYKIIEKRQSVAFWCNPISGHATLYWYQQILGQGPKLLIQFQNNGVVDDSQLPKDRFSAERLKGVDSTLKIQPAKLEDSAVYLCASSFGVNNEQFFGPGTRLTVL.

This clone has just a few counts. V gene TRBV7-8 combines with J gene TRBJ2-7, with D uncertain. The V gene's germline CDR1 is SGHVS and CDR2 FQNEAQ. Between the trimmed V and J ends, which lost 3 bases and 3 bases, there was a span of 6 bases. This CDR3 is built from 12 residues. The CDR3 loop is CASSFDGYEQYF. In DNA form, the CDR3 reads TGTGCCAGCAGCTTCGACGGCTACGAGCAGTACTTC.

The rearrangement links TRBV6-1 to TRBJ2-5, with 9 bases that match TRBD1. Germline V gives CDR1 MNHNS, CDR2 SASEGT. V gave up 3 bases and J gave up 5 bases; unmatched junction bases: 7. This CDR3 has 15 residues. CDR3 sequence reads: CASSEGEQGAETQYF. The CDR3 DNA is TGTGCCAGCAGTGAGGGGGAACAGGGGGCGGAGACCCAGTACTTC.

The chain couples TRBV6-6 to TRBJ2-3, with 8 bases matching TRBD2. Germline V gene sequence: CDR1 MNHNY, CDR2 SVGAGI (reference sequence). The junction had 5 bases not matched to a gene; V was cut back by 0 bases and J by 3 bases. The CDR3 spans 16 residues. The CDR3: CASSYSAGGGTDTQYF. In nucleotides, the CDR3 is TGTGCCAGCAGTTACTCGGCGGGAGGAGGTACAGATACGCAGTATTTT.

The chain couples TRBV4-1 to TRBJ2-7; tentative D call: TRBD2 (5 bases). CDR3 length equals 13 residues. Germline CDR1 reads MGHRA; CDR2 reads YSYEKL. Trimming removed 1 base from V and 7 bases from J, with 11 bases in between. The CDR3 reads CASSQGGGREQYF. For the CDR3, the DNA is TGCGCCAGCAGCCAAGGCGGCGGGCGGGAGCAGTACTTC.

V gene TRBV4-1 combines with J gene TRBJ2-1; no reliable D call. Between the trimmed V and J ends, which lost 1 base and 7 bases, there was a span of 5 bases. The CDR3 runs to 12 residues. Per the germline V gene, CDR1 is MGHRA and CDR2 is YSYEKL. The CDR3 bases are TGCGCCAGCAGCCAAGTCATGAATGAGCAGTTCTTC. Protein product: CASSQVMNEQFF.

The chain employs TRBV6-1 and TRBJ2-7; 7 bases are a match to TRBD1. This CDR3 is 13 amino acids long. Germline V CDR1 and CDR2: MNHNS, SASEGT. With 7 bases clipped from V and 4 bases from J, the junction kept 7 bases outside the gene matches. The CDR3 nucleotides read TGTGCCAGCAAGGCAGGGGGTTATTACGAGCAGTACTTC. It encodes CASKAGGYYEQYF.

Comment on this clone: A read error may account for a junction end that differs from germline. The chain is built from TRBV30 and TRBJ2-5, with D tentatively TRBD2 (6 bases). Germline CDR1 and CDR2: GTSNPN and SVGIG (reference sequence). This CDR3 region has 13 residues. The CDR3 sequence is CAWSVGPGEPQYF. The CDR3, as DNA: TGTGCCTGGAGTGTAGGGCCGGGAGAGCCCCAGTACTTC.

The chain carries TRBV19 and TRBJ2-7, with 14 bases identical to TRBD2. Trimming removed 7 bases from V and 5 bases from J; junction bases left unmatched: 13. The germline V gene has CDR1 LNHDA and CDR2 SQIVND (reference sequence). The CDR3 extends over 17 amino acids. For the CDR3, the DNA is TGTGCCAGTACAACCGGGACTAGCGGGAGTGCTAGCCACGAGCAGTACTTC. As protein: CASTTGTSGSASHEQYF.

The V gene is TRBV7-3, the J gene TRBJ1-2, with 9 nucleotides matching TRBD1. CDR1 SGHTA and CDR2 FQGTGA come from the germline V gene. The CDR3 is made up of 14 amino acids. The J segment lost 8 bases and the V segment lost 5 bases, leaving 9 bases of the junction unmatched. CDR3 sequence reads: CASSPTGTGKGYTF. In DNA form, the CDR3 reads TGTGCCAGCAGCCCAACCGGGACAGGGAAAGGCTACACCTTC.

The chain employs TRBV11-2 and TRBJ2-7; 7 bases match TRBD1. V lost 5 bases to trimming and J lost 8 bases; unmatched junction nucleotides: 15. This CDR3 spans 15 amino acids. Germline V gene data show CDR1 as SGHAT and CDR2 as FQNNGV. For the CDR3, the DNA is TGTGCCAGCAGCCTCTCCGGACAGGACTTTGAAAAGCAGTACTTC. This sequence encodes CASSLSGQDFEKQYF.

The chain recombines TRBV10-1 with TRBJ1-2; 8 nucleotides align to TRBD1. Trimming at V came to 4 bases and at J to 4 bases, leaving 2 bases not matched to a gene. The CDR3 consists of 13 residues. Germline V gene sequence: CDR1 WNHNN, CDR2 SYGVQD (reference sequence). CDR3 loop: CASSVDRGYGYTF. As DNA, the CDR3 is TGCGCCAGCAGTGTCGACAGGGGCTATGGCTACACCTTC.

This rearrangement joins TRBV6-5 to TRBJ2-1; D is possibly TRBD1 (6 bases). Trimming cost V 7 bases and J 4 bases, with 14 bases left between them. Germline loops: CDR1 MNHEY, CDR2 SVGAGI. The CDR3 loop spans 14 amino acids. The CDR3 DNA reads TGTGCCAGCAAGGACAGAAAAAATTACAATGAGCAGTTCTTC. Its translation: CASKDRKNYNEQFF.

This clone was seen a few times. The chain uses TRBV7-9 and TRBJ2-3; D gene uncertain. Germline V gene lookup returns CDR1 SEHNR and CDR2 FQNEAQ (reference sequence). V dropped 1 base and J dropped 2 bases, with 10 bases sitting between them. This CDR3 is 15 amino acids long. The CDR3 DNA sequence: TGTGCCAGCAGCTTAGATTACGACGACACAGATACGCAGTATTTT. Protein sequence: CASSLDYDDTDTQYF.

The gene calls are TRBV7-9 and TRBJ1-1; weak D call: TRBD1 (5 bases). From germline, CDR1 is SEHNR and CDR2 FQNEAQ (reference sequence). The CDR3 contains 14 residues. Trimming removed 5 bases at V and 3 bases at J, with 13 bases between. The CDR3 is CASSLQDSHTEAFF. CDR3 coding DNA: TGTGCCAGCAGCCTACAAGACAGTCACACTGAAGCTTTCTTT. The full variable domain, its missing parts supplied by reference TRBV7-9 and TRBJ1-1, is DTGVSQNPRHKITKRGQNVTFRCDPISEHNRLYWYRQTLGQGPEFLTYFQNEAQLEKSRLLSDRFSAERPKGSFSTLEIQRTEQGDSAMYLCASSLQDSHTEAFFGQGTRLTVV.